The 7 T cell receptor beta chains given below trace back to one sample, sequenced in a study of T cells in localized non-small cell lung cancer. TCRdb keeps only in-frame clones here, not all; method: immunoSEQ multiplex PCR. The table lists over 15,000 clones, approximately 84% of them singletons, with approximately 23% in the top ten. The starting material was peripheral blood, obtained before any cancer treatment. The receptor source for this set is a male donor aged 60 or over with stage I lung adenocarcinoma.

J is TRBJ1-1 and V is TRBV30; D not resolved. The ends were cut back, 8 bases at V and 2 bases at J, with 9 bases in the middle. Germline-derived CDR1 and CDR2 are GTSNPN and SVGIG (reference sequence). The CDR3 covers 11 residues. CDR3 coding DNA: TGTGCCCGCCACGATAACACTGAAGCTTTCTTT. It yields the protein CARHDNTEAFF. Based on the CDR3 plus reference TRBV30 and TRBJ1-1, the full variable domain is SQTIHQWPATLVQPVGSPLSLECTVEGTSNPNLYWYRQAAGRGLQLLFYSVGIGQISSEVPQNLSASRPQDRQFILSSKKLLLSDSGFYLCARHDNTEAFFGQGTRLTVV.

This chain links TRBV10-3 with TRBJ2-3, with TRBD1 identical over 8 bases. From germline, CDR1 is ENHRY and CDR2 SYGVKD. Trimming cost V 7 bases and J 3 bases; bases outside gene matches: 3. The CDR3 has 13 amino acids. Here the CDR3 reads CAITTGETDTQYF. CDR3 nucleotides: TGTGCCATCACGACAGGGGAGACAGATACGCAGTATTTT.

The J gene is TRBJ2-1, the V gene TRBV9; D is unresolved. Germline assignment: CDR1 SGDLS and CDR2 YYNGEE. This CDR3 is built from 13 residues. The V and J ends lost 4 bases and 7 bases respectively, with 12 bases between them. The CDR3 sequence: CASSPSGVNEQFF. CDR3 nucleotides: TGTGCCAGCAGCCCATCTGGAGTAAATGAGCAGTTCTTC.

This chain's CDR3 is CASAQDNQPQHF. Written as DNA, the CDR3 is TGTGCCAGCGCACAGGACAATCAGCCCCAGCATTTT. The chain uses TRBV28 and TRBJ1-5; tentative D call: TRBD1 (5 bases). Trimming took off 8 bases at V and 3 bases at J, with 8 bases between the two ends. The germline V gene encodes CDR1 MDHEN and CDR2 SYDVKM. CDR3 size: 12 residues.

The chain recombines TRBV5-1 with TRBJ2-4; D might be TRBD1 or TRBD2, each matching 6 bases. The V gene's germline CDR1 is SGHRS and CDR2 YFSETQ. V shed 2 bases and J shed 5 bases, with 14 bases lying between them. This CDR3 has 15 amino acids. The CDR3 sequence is CASSFGGSNQNIQYF. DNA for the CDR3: TGCGCCAGCAGCTTCGGGGGCTCAAACCAAAACATTCAGTACTTC.

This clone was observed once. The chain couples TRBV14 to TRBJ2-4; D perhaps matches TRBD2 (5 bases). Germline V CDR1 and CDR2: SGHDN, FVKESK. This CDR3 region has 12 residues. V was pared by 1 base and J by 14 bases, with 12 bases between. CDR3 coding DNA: TGTGCCAGCAGCCAAGTGAACGGGAATAAGTACTTC. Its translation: CASSQVNGNKYF.

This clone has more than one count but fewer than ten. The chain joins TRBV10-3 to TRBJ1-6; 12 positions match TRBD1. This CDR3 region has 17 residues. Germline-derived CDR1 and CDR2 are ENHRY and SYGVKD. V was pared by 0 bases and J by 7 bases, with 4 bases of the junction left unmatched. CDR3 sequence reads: CAISESRDRGLNSPLHF. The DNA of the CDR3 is TGTGCCATCAGTGAGTCGAGGGACAGGGGGCTAAATTCACCCCTCCACTTT.